These 17 T cell receptor beta chains originate from one sample sequenced in a study of blood T cell repertoires in COVID-19. The repertoire was sequenced with immunoSEQ multiplex PCR; TCRdb's copy has only in-frame clones and lacks some. The table has 350,000 or so clones, about 90% seen once; the top ten hold 8% to 13%. Sequenced sample: peripheral blood. The source is a woman aged 25 to 39 with COVID-19, enrolled during active disease.

This chain links TRBV19 with TRBJ2-1; 15 bases line up with TRBD2. Trimming cost V 6 bases and J 9 bases; bases outside gene matches: 6. This CDR3 contains 15 residues. Per the germline V gene, CDR1 is LNHDA and CDR2 is SQIVND (reference sequence). CDR3 sequence (DNA): TGTGCCAGTAGCCGACCGGGACTAGCGGGAGGTGAGCAGTTCTTC. It encodes CASSRPGLAGGEQFF. The whole variable domain, remainder taken from reference TRBV19 and TRBJ2-1, is DGGITQSPKYLFRKEGQNVTLSCEQNLNHDAMYWYRQDPGQGLRLIYYSQIVNDFQKGDIAEGYSVSREKKESFPLTVTSAQKNPTAFYLCASSRPGLAGGEQFFGPGTRLTVL.

This clone has only a few counts. The chain joins TRBV10-1 to TRBJ1-2, with 7 bases identical to TRBD1. V was pared by 5 bases and J by 2 bases, with 5 bases of the junction left unmatched. Germline V gene sequence: CDR1 WNHNN, CDR2 SYGVQD (reference sequence). The CDR3 has 14 residues. DNA for the CDR3: TGCGCCAGCAGTCCCGGGACAGTGAACTATGGCTACACCTTC. Translated: CASSPGTVNYGYTF.

J is TRBJ2-7 and V is TRBV29-1; D perhaps matches TRBD1 (6 bases). V gave up 6 bases and J gave up 5 bases, with 17 bases separating them. CDR1 is SQVTM and CDR2 is ANQGSEA in the germline V gene. The CDR3 sequence is 13 residues long. Here the CDR3 reads CSVGDTVWDEQYF. The CDR3 coding sequence is TGCAGCGTGGGGGACACCGTTTGGGACGAGCAGTACTTC.

The chain recombines TRBV6-5 with TRBJ2-7, with no clear D. The V gene's germline CDR1 is MNHEY and CDR2 SVGAGI. The length of the CDR3 is 12 residues. V was shortened by 6 bases and J by 1 base, with 7 bases between the two germline ends. This CDR3 reads CASRGWSYEQYF. The CDR3 DNA is TGTGCCAGCAGGGGCTGGTCCTACGAGCAGTACTTC.

V and J are TRBV5-6 and TRBJ2-5, with a possible D match to TRBD2 (6 bases). The CDR3 contains 15 residues. The germline V gene encodes CDR1 SGHDT and CDR2 YYEEEE. The V end was cut by 3 bases, the J end by 1 base, with 13 bases between. CDR3 DNA: TGTGCCAGCAGCTACAAGGGACTGATCCAAGAGACCCAGTACTTC. It translates to CASSYKGLIQETQYF.

The chain links TRBV27 to TRBJ2-1; 12 bases are a match to TRBD2. Germline CDR1 is MNHEY and CDR2 is SMNVEV (reference sequence). The CDR3 covers 16 residues. Germline trimming cut 5 bases from V and 10 bases from J; bases unmatched to any gene: 12. CDR3 DNA: TGTGCCAGCAGTGAATGGCTAGCGGGAGGGCATCAGGAGCAGTTCTTC. Translating gives CASSEWLAGGHQEQFF.

The rearrangement joins TRBV21-1 to TRBJ2-7; TRBD1 was called by the table and not checked on the DNA. TRBV21-1 is given as a pseudogene. CDR3 size: 15 residues. This chain's CDR3 is CASSKYDRSSYEQYF. CDR3 in DNA: TGTGCCAGCAGCAAATATGACAGGAGCTCCTACGAGCAGTACTTC.

The gene calls are TRBV25-1 and TRBJ2-5, with 8 bases lining up with TRBD1. The CDR3 covers 15 residues. J lost 4 bases, V lost 1 base, and 5 bases had no gene match. The germline CDR1 and CDR2 sequences are MGHDK and SYGVNS. The CDR3 protein is CASSEFRTGPETQYF. CDR3 coding DNA: TGTGCCAGCAGTGAATTTAGGACAGGGCCAGAGACCCAGTACTTC. The full variable domain, rest sourced from reference TRBV25-1 and TRBJ2-5, is EADIYQTPRYLVIGTGKKITLECSQTMGHDKMYWYQQDPGMELHLIHYSYGVNSTEKGDLSSESTVSRIRTEHFPLTLESARPSHTSQYLCASSEFRTGPETQYFGPGTRLLVL.

This clone was seen more than once but under ten times. The rearrangement uses TRBV6-4 and TRBJ2-1; TRBD2 aligns across 7 bases. The CDR3 contains 13 residues. CDR1 is MRHNA and CDR2 is SNTAGT in the germline V gene. Trimming removed 3 bases from V and 6 bases from J; junction bases left unmatched: 2. The DNA for the CDR3 is TGTGCCAGCAGTGAAGGGACTATCAATGAGCAGTTCTTC. It specifies CASSEGTINEQFF.

The genes are TRBV7-9 and TRBJ2-1; D might be TRBD1 (5 bases). Between the trimmed V and J ends, which lost 3 bases and 12 bases, there was a span of 9 bases. Germline V gene sequence: CDR1 SEHNR, CDR2 FQNEAQ (reference sequence). The CDR3 contains 11 residues. CDR3 in amino acids: CASSFSGWQFF. Written as DNA, the CDR3 is TGTGCCAGCAGCTTCTCAGGGTGGCAGTTCTTC.

The chain links TRBV29-1 to TRBJ2-7; a weak D match, TRBD1 (6 bases). Germline CDR1 is SQVTM and CDR2 is ANQGSEA. V lost 6 bases and J lost 3, with 12 bases in between. This CDR3 has 12 amino acids. CDR3 nucleotide sequence: TGCAGCGTGCTGACAGGCTACTACGAGCAGTACTTC. Its translation is CSVLTGYYEQYF.

This clone showed up just once. The chain carries TRBV29-1 and TRBJ2-1, with D tentatively TRBD1 (5 bases). Germline V gene lookup returns CDR1 SQVTM and CDR2 ANQGSEA. CDR3 length: 12 amino acids. V dropped 6 bases and J dropped 0 bases, with 6 bases sitting between them. This CDR3 is CSVDISYNEQFF. The CDR3 DNA follows: TGCAGCGTGGACATCTCCTACAATGAGCAGTTCTTC.

In DNA, the CDR3 is TGTGCCAGCAGTTATGACAGGGCTCGCACTGAAGCTTTCTTT. Amino acid sequence: CASSYDRARTEAFF. V and J are TRBV7-2 and TRBJ1-1, with 7 bases aligning to TRBD1. In germline, CDR1 is SGHTA, CDR2 FQGNSA. With V trimmed by 6 bases and J by 4 bases, 8 bases remained unmatched. The CDR3 loop spans 14 amino acids.

This clone was picked up a small number of times. The rearrangement joins TRBV3-1 (or the pseudogene TRBV3-2) to TRBJ2-7; 9 bases are a match to TRBD2. This CDR3 spans 14 amino acids. Germline loops: CDR1 LGHDT, CDR2 YNNKEL (reference sequence). V was pared by 5 bases and J by 4 bases, with 6 bases of the junction left unmatched. The CDR3, as DNA: TGTGCCAGCAGCTCGAGGGGACTAGCTTACGAGCAGTACTTC. Its translation: CASSSRGLAYEQYF.

This clone was recorded a few times. CDR3 sequence reads: CASSYTGKPGNTIYF. Here the CDR3 DNA reads TGTGCCAGCAGCTACACAGGGAAGCCTGGAAACACCATATATTTT. The rearrangement uses TRBV11-2 and TRBJ1-3; tentative D call: TRBD1 (6 bases). V dropped 4 bases and J dropped 2 bases, with 12 bases sitting between them. Looked up from germline, CDR1 is SGHAT and CDR2 is FQNNGV. The CDR3 has 15 amino acids.

This sequence joins TRBV4-1 and TRBJ1-4; 7 bases map to TRBD1. The CDR3 spans 16 residues. The V segment lost 1 base and the J segment 5 bases; nucleotides outside the gene matches: 7. The V gene's germline CDR1 is MGHRA and CDR2 YSYEKL. The CDR3: CASSQARDSLNEKLFF. DNA for the CDR3: TGCGCCAGCAGCCAAGCCCGGGACAGCCTCAATGAAAAACTGTTTTTT.

The genes are TRBV7-9 and TRBJ1-4; 7 bases fit TRBD1. The CDR3 is made up of 15 amino acids. Germline V gene lookup returns CDR1 SEHNR and CDR2 FQNEAQ (reference sequence). The trim removed 5 bases at V and 3 bases at J, leaving 6 bases unmatched. The CDR3 DNA reads as TGTGCCAGCAGCAGCCAGGGGGTTCCTAATGAAAAACTGTTTTTT. It specifies CASSSQGVPNEKLFF.